The rows below give T cell receptor beta chains drawn from one sample of a study of PD-L1 blockade in urothelial cancer. Using immunoSEQ multiplex PCR, the repertoire was profiled, and TCRdb retains in-frame clones only, with some absent. The sample consists of 90,000 to 130,000 clones, roughly 90% of them appearing once. This material consisted of PBMCs, taken around atezolizumab (anti-PD-L1) treatment. These receptor sequences come from a man between 60 and 70 years old with urothelial cancer. Both conserved end residues are part of each CDR3. Fields, in order: CDR3 length, V gene, CDR3 protein.

>14|TRBV2
CASSERSSIREAFF
>15|TRBV6-1
CASSDRLARTDTQYF
>16|TRBV30
CAWKMMETGIYNEQFF
>15|TRBV7-8
CASSLGGPGTDTQYF
>14|TRBV27
CASSYQAGVVRQFF
>14|TRBV30
CAWSVIAGLRDQYF
>11|TRBV29-1
CSVVDIYEQYF
>13|TRBV19
CASSLQGFQPQHF
>14|TRBV5-4
CASSLQSGQETQYF
>15|TRBV10-3
CAISGSTGIDEKLFF
>15|TRBV2
CASSPGLDNTDTQYF
>15|TRBV7-7
CASSSGLAPRETQYF